The source of this TCR beta chain is a study of blood T cell repertoires in COVID-19. Participants were placed into cohorts based on the clinical history they reported. From germline, CDR1 is LNHDA and CDR2 SQIVND (reference sequence). The CDR3 covers 14 residues. V lost 4 bases and J 10 bases, leaving 19 bases between the germline ends. Generated by immunoSEQ multiplex PCR, the TCRdb table keeps only in-frame clones and is missing some. The repertoire holds a few hundred thousand clones, with approximately 85% as singletons. Source material: PBMCs or T cells enriched from blood (not recorded which). This clonotype was obtained from a woman in her fifties or sixties who had recovered from COVID-19. The chain has TRBV19 and TRBJ1-2; no firm D call. CDR3 sequence (DNA): TGTGCCAGTAGTACTCGAACCCCCGAGAGGCTCTACACCTTC. It encodes CASSTRTPERLYTF.